Listed here are 26 T cell receptor beta chains from one sample, sequenced in a study of regulatory T cells in long-lasting Graves disease. Time point reported: newly diagnosed GD, antithyroid drugs for less than 3 months. Researchers made the TCR library from RNA that was extracted from PBMCs. Building of the TCR beta libraries involved iRepertoire HTBI primers and Arm-PCR of CDR3 regions. TCRdb processed the multiplex PCR reads anew with MiXCR; each CDR3 protein has one entry. This sample has under 700,000 distinct CDR3 sequences, with 15% to 20% found just once. The data also belong to a second study, concerning T cells in Graves' hyperthyroidism and ophthalmopathy.

Sequenced material: peripheral blood mononuclear cells (PBMCs), taken at new diagnosis, from a patient treated with antithyroid drugs. These receptors were obtained from a woman aged 40-65 years with Graves disease.

There are many counts of this clonotype. The gene calls are TRBV20-1 and TRBJ2-3; either TRBD1 or TRBD2 may supply D (5 bases each). The CDR3 sequence is 14 residues long. The germline V and J ends were trimmed by 5 bases and 4 bases, with 16 bases remaining between them. Germline CDR1 is DFQATT and CDR2 is SNEGSKA (reference sequence). In DNA form, the CDR3 reads TGCAGTGCTGAACCGGGACGCCGGCCAGATACGCAGTATTTT. Protein sequence: CSAEPGRRPDTQYF.

This clonotype was seen many times. This rearrangement joins TRBV7-2 to TRBJ2-3; perhaps TRBD1 as D (6 bases). CDR1 and CDR2 (germline): SGHTA, FQGNSA. This CDR3 has 15 residues. V was pared by 6 bases and J by 3 bases, with 16 bases between. In DNA form, the CDR3 reads TGTGCCAGCAGATTAACAGGGCTTCCGACAGATACGCAGTATTTT. Its protein product is CASRLTGLPTDTQYF.

This clonotype was picked up many times. The rearrangement uses TRBV6-2 or TRBV6-3 and TRBJ2-3; D might be TRBD1 or TRBD2, each matching 5 bases. Germline V gives CDR1 MNHEY, CDR2 SVGEGT. Trimming stripped 2 bases from V and 1 base from J, with 10 bases between. The CDR3 length is 15 residues. In DNA form, the CDR3 reads TGTGCCAGCAGTTACCAGGGAGCGGGCACAGATACGCAGTATTTT. This sequence encodes CASSYQGAGTDTQYF.

This clonotype came up many times. The rearrangement uses TRBV3-1 and TRBJ2-3; no firm D call. In germline, CDR1 is LGHDT, CDR2 YNNKEL (reference sequence). The V gene lost 3 bases and the J gene lost 0 bases, with 4 bases spanning the gap. The CDR3 covers 13 residues. The CDR3 DNA is TGTGCCAGCAGCCACACTAGCACAGATACGCAGTATTTT. This sequence encodes CASSHTSTDTQYF.

Only a few counts were recorded for this clonotype. The V gene is TRBV6-5, the J gene TRBJ1-1; D unresolved. Germline lookup yields CDR1 MNHEY and CDR2 SVGAGI. CDR3 length: 15 amino acids. V was shortened by 0 bases and J by 11 bases, with 19 bases between the two germline ends. For the CDR3, the DNA is TGTGCCAGCAGTTACTCCCCCAGGACGTTCCAGGCGGCTTTCTTT. Its protein product is CASSYSPRTFQAAFF.

This clonotype was picked up a small number of times. This sequence joins TRBV7-2 and TRBJ2-3; D possibly uses TRBD1 or TRBD2 (5 bases each). This CDR3 is 16 amino acids long. Trimming removed 2 bases at V and 0 bases at J, with 12 bases between. Germline lookup yields CDR1 SGHTA and CDR2 FQGNSA. The DNA for the CDR3 is TGTGCCAGCAGCTTATTATGGGGGAAGAGCACAGATACGCAGTATTTT. Encoded protein: CASSLLWGKSTDTQYF.

This clonotype was recorded at least ten times. This rearrangement joins TRBV7-2 to TRBJ2-3; 7 nucleotides match TRBD2. V lost 8 bases to trimming and J lost 0 bases; unmatched junction nucleotides: 8. The CDR3 runs 15 residues. Germline CDR1 SGHTA, CDR2 FQGNSA. The CDR3 region is CASSSGGSSTDTQYF. The DNA of the CDR3 is TGTGCCAGCTCGTCCGGGGGGTCTAGCACAGATACGCAGTATTTT. The entire variable domain, with the rest obtained from reference TRBV7-2 and TRBJ2-3, is as follows: GAGVSQSPSNKVTEKGKDVELRCDPISGHTALYWYRQSLGQGLEFLIYFQGNSAPDKSGLPSDRFSAERTGGSVSTLTIQRTQQEDSAVYLCASSSGGSSTDTQYFGPGTRLTVL.

This clonotype has ten or more counts. The chain carries TRBV6-5 and TRBJ1-2; 7 bases are a match to TRBD1. The CDR3 consists of 14 residues. With 4 bases clipped from V and 2 bases from J, the junction kept 4 bases outside the gene matches. Per the germline V gene, CDR1 is MNHEY and CDR2 is SVGAGI. Written as DNA, the CDR3 is TGTGCCAGCAGTTGGGACAGCTACAACTATGGCTACACCTTC. Amino acid sequence: CASSWDSYNYGYTF.

This clonotype was seen a handful of times. V and J are TRBV6-9 and TRBJ1-1, with D maybe TRBD1 (6 bases). Germline-derived CDR1 and CDR2 are MNHGY and SVAAGI. This CDR3 has 14 amino acids. The germline V and J ends were trimmed by 4 bases and 6 bases, with 15 bases remaining between them. CDR3 nucleotides: TGTGCCAGCAGTTCACCGACAGGCCGACCTGAAGCTTTCTTT. The encoded protein is CASSSPTGRPEAFF.

The chain links TRBV30 to TRBJ2-7; 7 nucleotides agree with TRBD2. V shed 3 bases, J shed 3 bases, and the junction held 5 bases outside the gene matches. CDR3 length: 13 amino acids. Germline V gives CDR1 GTSNPN, CDR2 SVGIG (reference sequence). CDR3 loop: CAWRWGGGYEQYF. CDR3 DNA sequence: TGTGCCTGGAGGTGGGGCGGGGGCTACGAGCAGTACTTC.

This clonotype has a count of ten or more. V gene TRBV6-1 combines with J gene TRBJ1-5; D may be TRBD1 (5 bases). Trimming cost V 6 bases and J 3 bases, with 12 bases left between them. The CDR3 has 14 residues. The germline V gene encodes CDR1 MNHNS and CDR2 SASEGT. In DNA form, the CDR3 reads TGTGCCAGCAGGAAACAAGGGGCCAATCAGCCCCAGCATTTT. Protein product: CASRKQGANQPQHF.

This clonotype has only a few counts. A much bigger clone sits one base away, suggesting this may be a read error. The CDR3 sequence: CASRRDRDSPLHF. The CDR3 region has the DNA TGTGCCAGCAGGCGGGACAGGGATTCACCCCTCCACTTT. This sequence joins TRBV28 and TRBJ1-6, with 9 bases matching TRBD1. Losses at the gene ends were 6 bases for V and 8 bases for J; bases not matched to a gene: 2. This CDR3 comprises 13 residues. The germline V gene has CDR1 MDHEN and CDR2 SYDVKM.

The table lists this clonotype with a few counts. V is TRBV19 and J is TRBJ1-1; 8 bases are shared with TRBD1. The CDR3 has 14 amino acids. Losses at the gene ends were 8 bases for V and 4 bases for J; bases not matched to a gene: 9. Looked up from germline, CDR1 is LNHDA and CDR2 is SQIVND (reference sequence). The CDR3 DNA follows: TGTGCCAGTGCCCGAGACAGGGGAAGCACTGAAGCTTTCTTT. The encoded protein is CASARDRGSTEAFF.

This clonotype was detected once. V is TRBV9 and J is TRBJ1-3; D is unresolved. CDR1 SGDLS and CDR2 YYNGEE come from the germline V gene. Trimming stripped 3 bases from V and 0 bases from J, with 10 bases between. This CDR3 comprises 15 residues. DNA of the CDR3: TGTGCCAGCAGCGCAGGACGCCGCTCTGGAAACACCATATATTTT. Translated: CASSAGRRSGNTIYF.

This clonotype was counted a few times. The chain carries TRBV7-2 and TRBJ1-2, with D perhaps TRBD1 (6 bases). The CDR3 is 15 amino acids. V was clipped by 4 bases and J by 8 bases, with 20 bases between them. CDR1 is SGHTA, CDR2 FQGNSA, per germline. The CDR3 nucleotides read TGTGCCAGCAGCTGGAGCGGGGACACCCTTCCGGGCTACACCTTC. Protein: CASSWSGDTLPGYTF.

The J gene is TRBJ1-4, the V gene TRBV7-9, with 7 bases lining up with TRBD1. This CDR3 is built from 14 residues. Trimming took 5 bases from V and 7 from J; bases not matched to a gene: 7. The germline CDR1 and CDR2 sequences are SEHNR and FQNEAQ (reference sequence). Here the CDR3 DNA reads TGTGCCAGCAGCGTAGACAGGGCGGGTGAAAAACTGTTTTTT. This translates into CASSVDRAGEKLFF.

J is TRBJ1-5 and V is TRBV9; D remains unclear. Between the trimmed V and J ends, which lost 0 bases and 1 base, there was a span of 5 bases. CDR3 length: 14 residues. Germline V CDR1 and CDR2: SGDLS, YYNGEE. CDR3: CASSVAGSNQPQHF. DNA of the CDR3: TGTGCCAGCAGCGTAGCCGGGAGCAATCAGCCCCAGCATTTT.

V gene TRBV19 combines with J gene TRBJ2-2, with TRBD1 identical over 8 bases. The germline CDR1 and CDR2 sequences are LNHDA and SQIVND (reference sequence). The CDR3 spans 15 residues. With 6 bases clipped from V and 7 bases from J, the junction kept 10 bases outside the gene matches. Here the CDR3 reads CASRRTGTFVGELFF. For the CDR3, the DNA is TGTGCCAGTAGACGGACAGGGACTTTTGTCGGGGAGCTGTTTTTT.

This clonotype was observed at least ten times. This chain connects TRBV6-2 or TRBV6-3 to TRBJ2-7, with D perhaps TRBD2 (6 bases). The V gene's germline CDR1 is MNHEY and CDR2 SVGEGT. The CDR3 contains 15 residues. V lost 6 bases and J 3 bases, leaving 18 bases between the germline ends. The CDR3 region is CASRSPGGESYEQYF. The DNA for the CDR3 is TGTGCCAGCAGATCCCCTGGCGGGGAGAGCTACGAGCAGTACTTC.

V usage is TRBV12-5 and J usage is TRBJ1-1, with a possible D match to TRBD1 (6 bases). Germline CDR1 reads LGHNT; CDR2 reads FRNRAP. The V and J ends lost 0 bases and 10 bases respectively, with 12 bases between them. The CDR3 has 13 residues. Here the CDR3 reads CASGLVPGDIAFF. The CDR3 bases are TGTGCTAGTGGTTTGGTACCAGGGGATATAGCTTTCTTT.

This clonotype was counted between two and nine times. As the CDR3 is not closed by the conserved phenylalanine or tryptophan, this likely results from a read error. The V gene is TRBV7-9, the J gene TRBJ1-1; the D is unclear. Trimming removed 7 bases from V and 8 bases from J, with 14 bases in between. Germline CDR1 reads SEHNR; CDR2 reads FQNEAQ (reference sequence). This CDR3 contains 12 residues. In nucleotides, the CDR3 is TGTGCCAGCACCTTCGGGGAGAGGGAAGCTTTCTTA. Its translation is CASTFGEREAFL.

This clonotype was seen only a few times. This chain joins TRBV24-1 and TRBJ2-3; TRBD2 matches at 10 bases. The CDR3 covers 17 residues. CDR1 and CDR2 from the germline V gene are KGHDR and SFDVKD. Losses at the gene ends were 5 bases for V and 1 base for J; bases not matched to a gene: 8. The CDR3 DNA is TGTGCCACCAGTGGCTCAAATCTAGCGGGGGGCACAGATACGCAGTATTTT. Translated: CATSGSNLAGGTDTQYF.

This clonotype was counted only a few times. V usage is TRBV5-1 and J usage is TRBJ2-6; 8 nucleotides match TRBD1. CDR3 length: 17 residues. V shed 4 bases and J 0 bases; nucleotides not matched to a gene: 6. The germline CDR1 and CDR2 sequences are SGHRS and YFSETQ. The CDR3 loop is CASSKGQASSGANVLTF. In DNA form, the CDR3 reads TGCGCCAGCAGCAAGGGACAGGCTTCCTCTGGGGCCAACGTCCTGACTTTC.

This clonotype has ten or more counts. V gene TRBV29-1 combines with J gene TRBJ1-1; D uncertain. The CDR3 is 14 amino acids. V gave up 7 bases and J gave up 5 bases, with 20 bases separating them. Germline values: CDR1 SQVTM, CDR2 ANQGSEA. CDR3 in amino acids: CSAEVGSPGTEAFF. The CDR3 nucleotides are TGCAGCGCCGAAGTTGGCTCCCCGGGGACTGAAGCTTTCTTT.

This clonotype has a count of ten or more. This chain uses TRBV30 with TRBJ2-7; perhaps TRBD2 as D (5 bases). This CDR3 is built from 13 residues. Trimming removed 2 bases from V and 3 bases from J, with 11 bases in between. The V gene's germline CDR1 is GTSNPN and CDR2 SVGIG (reference sequence). The CDR3 loop reads CAWSSTGNYEQYF. The CDR3 DNA follows: TGTGCCTGGAGTTCCACGGGGAACTACGAGCAGTACTTC.

There are a few counts of this clonotype. The CDR3: CASSLLAGSYNEQFF. The DNA of the CDR3 is TGTGCCAGCAGCCTTTTAGCGGGGTCCTACAATGAGCAGTTCTTC. This chain joins TRBV3-1 and TRBJ2-1, with 8 bases that match TRBD2. V shed 4 bases, J shed 1 base, and the junction held 3 bases outside the gene matches. Germline CDR1 reads LGHDT; CDR2 reads YNNKEL (reference sequence). This CDR3 region has 15 residues.